This TCR beta chain was identified during a study of beta chain features in type 1 diabetes. Reverse transcribing all isolated RNA meant expressed TCRB transcripts were sequenced. Approximately 4 million reads on average were seen across naive, central memory and regulatory T cell samples. Clones were sequenced by immunoSEQ multiplex PCR, and TCRdb holds only the in-frame ones, with some missing. The data hold 600,000 or so clones, with around 12% observed a single time. Study-wide findings and caveats: Researchers report that Type 1 diabetes patients had moderately but significantly shorter TCRB CDR3s across all four CD4+ subsets. The similarity of naive, central memory and Treg TCRB repertoires appeared greater among patients than among healthy donors. Researchers cautioned that cDNA sequencing could over-represent cells with high TCR expression.

Per the germline V gene, CDR1 is SGHRS and CDR2 is YFSETQ. Trimming removed 0 bases at V and 0 bases at J, with 5 bases between. CDR3 length equals 14 residues. This clone was observed a handful of times. The target antigen is unknown. This sample includes further DNA sequences coding for the same CDR3. Sequenced material: naive CD4+ T cells from blood. V usage is TRBV5-1 and J usage is TRBJ2-3; D not resolved. The TCR sequence derives from a man aged 25-40 years with type 1 diabetes. CDR3 residues: CASSLDGSTDTQYF. Here the CDR3 DNA reads TGCGCCAGCAGCTTGGACGGTAGCACAGATACGCAGTATTTT.